This entry is about one T cell receptor beta chain. Its antigen remains unidentified. The entry originates in a study of cytomegalovirus exposure and HLA in healthy donors. Overall study findings and caveats: Rare TCR sequences dominated, though some public TCRs recurred in many donors. Some TCR beta chains (roughly 150 of them) were listed as cytomegalovirus-associated.

Primers: 60 Vbeta forward and 13 Jbeta reverse. The protocol was immunoSEQ multiplex PCR, while the TCRdb copy is restricted to in-frame clones and leaves out a portion. Seen here are around 150,000 clones, roughly 79% observed once, and the top ten hold over 1%. The CDR3 covers 14 residues. V was clipped by 10 bases and J by 6 bases; unmatched bases: 12. In germline, CDR1 is SNHLY, CDR2 FYNNEI. These donors, healthy bone marrow donors, were studied. This sequence was found in a woman aged 45-65 years in good health and CMV-seronegative. The chain joins TRBV2 to TRBJ2-1; TRBD2 matches 7 bases. Source material: PBMCs. The CDR3 nucleotides read TGTGCCAATCCATCAGGACTAGGGGTCAATGAGCAGTTCTTC. Protein sequence: CANPSGLGVNEQFF.